This TCR beta chain is from a study of T cells after yellow fever vaccination. On the study more broadly: Where fractions had low cell numbers, libraries were prepared from them with the SMART-Seq v4 Ultra Low Input RNA kit. Study findings and constraints: Any FACS-sorted repertoire could hold abundant clonotypes that contaminate it from the bulk population.

For TCR, cDNA came from 5'RACE template switching, which added a universal primer site and UMIs. TCRdb re-called the 5' RACE reads with MiXCR, one entry per CDR3 protein. The sample has roughly 48,000 distinct CDR3 sequences, around 6.7% seen once; the top ten hold 20% to 25%. The V gene's germline CDR1 is LNHNV and CDR2 YYDKDF (reference sequence). This CDR3 is 16 amino acids long. V lost 1 base and J lost 8; bases outside the gene matches: 8. This clonotype was picked up many times. The TCR originated in a young man who received the YFV17D yellow fever vaccine. This chain uses TRBV15 with TRBJ2-1; 10 bases map to TRBD1. Sequences were derived from CD8+ T cells not binding an NS4B(214-222) dextramer, sorted from PBMCs, sampled more than 40 days after the first yellow fever vaccination. CDR3 DNA sequence: TGTGCCACCAGCAGAGGGGACAGGGGCATCAAGGATGAGCAGTTCTTC. Amino acid sequence: CATSRGDRGIKDEQFF.